Described below is a single T cell receptor beta chain sequence and its context. The antigen it binds to is not known. Base quality data are lacking; no much larger clone is found one base away. In the ViraFEST assay, PBMC were stimulated with viral peptide pools, and TCR sequencing was then used to find antigen-specific CD4+ T cell clonotypes based on their expansion. After about 10 days of culture, CD4+ T cells were isolated with the EasySep CD4+ T cell isolation kit. Each participant received two doses of an mRNA SARS-CoV-2 vaccine, either BNT162b2 or mRNA-1273. Negative nucleocapsid antibody results before and after vaccination confirmed that the healthy vaccine recipients had no prior SARS-CoV-2 infection. About 2.1 million PBMC per well were cultured in IMDM with around 5% human AB serum, roughly 10 IU/ml IL-2 and gentamicin, plus 10 ug/ml peptides. Half of the culture medium was replaced with fresh IL-2-containing medium on days 3 and 7. Unless otherwise noted, each peptide stimulation condition was cultured in triplicate wells. Using Ficoll-Paque Plus gradient centrifugation, PBMC were separated from whole blood and then either used fresh or cryopreserved at -140C. The spike proteins of SARS-CoV-2 and of the common cold coronaviruses HCoV-NL63, HCoV-OC43 and HCoV-229E were spanned by overlapping peptide pools. The QIAamp micro DNA kit was used to extract genomic DNA from the cultured CD4+ T cells.

V drops 5 bases and J drops 0 bases, leaving 16 bases in between. CDR1 and CDR2 are drawn from the germline V gene: SGHTA, FQGNSA. The CDR3 numbers 16 residues from cysteine through phenylalanine. This entry keeps only the CDR3 DNA: 48 bases, framed from base 1. Library construction relied on the immunoSEQ multiplex PCR assay. DNA from the cultured, isolated CD4+ T cells was subjected to TCR beta CDR3 sequencing. Per the authors' processing: Non-productive TCR sequences were removed and reads were trimmed to the CDR3 region, keeping CDR3s of at least 7 amino acids. Antigen-specific clonotypes were identified with the MANAFEST web app by comparing expansion in peptide wells against reference cultures. For clones to be considered positive, expansion at FDR<0.05 versus reference and all other wells, an odds ratio above 5, and a frequency above 0.1% in two replicate wells were required. A clonotype was called cross-reactive if it was significantly expanded both in SARS-CoV-2 spike wells and in at least one common cold coronavirus spike condition. CDR3 similarity was assessed by Levenshtein distance using the stringdist R package, and unrooted trees were constructed with ape in R 3.6.1. What TCRdb holds here is the immuneACCESS table cut down to in-frame rearrangements. Part of the clones is not present; checked against another copy, under half of the missing clones reflect an unresolved V gene, and the others are unexplained. D and trimming were read from the DNA, whereas the V and J calls and clone size are those reported in that table. This sample is represented by about 25,000 clones; about three quarters of them were singletons. The top ten clonotypes cover around 23% of the sample.

The data belong to a study of vaccination effects on CD4 cells after COVID-19 (dated by TCRdb to the early 2020s). Background on the whole study: Post-vaccine samples across the study were collected a median of 72 days after the second dose, with a range of 14 to 241. The study compared SARS-CoV-2 spike-specific CD4+ TCR repertoires before and after mRNA vaccination in COVID-19 convalescent patients and infection-naive vaccine recipients. A total of ten to eleven COVID-19 convalescent patients and a handful of SARS-CoV-2-naive healthy vaccine recipients were included in the full study. Cultures from other donors in the study were sequenced using the Oncomine TCR Beta short-read assay on an Illumina iSeq 100. General conclusions and limits of the study: In healthy vaccine recipients, vaccine-induced clones were almost all SARS-CoV-2 mono-reactive, with only 1 of 255 being cross-reactive with common cold coronaviruses. At late post-vaccination timepoints, both infection-induced and vaccine-induced clones showed marked clonal contraction, consistent with waning T cell responses. Only a small number of convalescent patients were included, and no early post-infection timepoints were available, which limited the study.

This clonotype was sampled from a human donor who received a COVID-19 vaccine. Here the sequenced sample was CD4+ T cells from PBMCs cultured with HCoV-NL63 spike peptides, taken after COVID-19 vaccination. The sample's cell subset or site label, in plain terms: HCoV-NL63 spike overlapping peptide pool stimulation. The rearrangement combines TRBV7-2 with TRBJ1-2, and possibly TRBD1, on 6 matching bases. The CDR3 amino acid sequence is: CASSRQDGLANYGYTF. The sequenced DNA: TGTGCCAGCAGCAGACAGGACGGCTTAGCTAACTATGGCTACACCTTC.